This T cell receptor beta chain originates from a study of blood T cell repertoires in COVID-19. Study-wide context: Donors in the United States, Italy and Spain gave samples during acute or convalescent COVID-19.

Profiling relied on immunoSEQ multiplex PCR, and the TCRdb table lists in-frame clones only, not all of them. The data show hundreds of thousands of clones, with over 75% seen just once and 9.5% held by the top ten. The participants were between about 18 and 90 years old and came from about two dozen US areas. Participants' reported clinical history set cohort assignment. This receptor was taken from a woman aged 40 to 50 who had recovered from COVID-19. The sequencing sample was made of PBMCs or T cells enriched from blood (not recorded which).

The CDR3 spells CASSDGVRGEKLFF. As DNA, the CDR3 is TGTGCCAGCTCGGATGGAGTGCGGGGCGAAAAACTGTTTTTT. The chain uses TRBV11-3 and TRBJ1-4, with D perhaps TRBD1 (5 bases). From germline, CDR1 is SGHNT and CDR2 YENEEA. This CDR3 is 14 amino acids long. V was pared by 8 bases and J by 8 bases, with 18 bases between.